The 20 T cell receptor beta chains in this list originate from one sample, sequenced in a study of OX40 agonist ivuxolimab in advanced cancers. The protocol was immunoSEQ multiplex PCR, while the TCRdb copy is restricted to in-frame clones and leaves out a portion. The table has around 26,000 clones, approximately 90% seen once; the top ten hold 49%. The sample here was CD4+ or CD8+ T cells sorted from blood, taken in a trial of the OX40 agonist ivuxolimab. The source is an adult with an advanced solid tumor such as melanoma, head and neck, liver or kidney cancer.

The chain carries TRBV4-1 and TRBJ2-5; D is perhaps TRBD1 (5 bases). V dropped 4 bases and J dropped 5 bases, with 23 bases sitting between them. Germline-derived CDR1 and CDR2 are MGHRA and YSYEKL. The CDR3 runs to 17 residues. CDR3 in DNA: TGCGCCAGCAGCCTGATCCTCGAGACAGACGAAGGGGAGACCCAGTACTTC. This gives the protein CASSLILETDEGETQYF.

In this sample, this clone turned up a few times. This rearrangement joins TRBV6-8 to TRBJ1-6; 10 positions agree with TRBD1. This CDR3 is 15 amino acids long. After removal of 6 bases from V and 7 bases from J, the junction contained 6 bases not matched to a gene. Germline-derived CDR1 and CDR2 are MNHGY and SAAAGT. The CDR3 loop is CASRDDRGLNSPLHF. The CDR3 nucleotides read TGTGCCAGCAGGGATGACAGGGGGCTGAATTCACCCCTCCACTTT.

The CDR3 coding sequence is TGTGCCAGCAGTGTGACAGAGAATGAAAAACTGTTTTTT. Encoded protein: CASSVTENEKLFF. The chain links TRBV2 to TRBJ1-4, with TRBD1 as a possible D gene (5 bases). The V gene lost 4 bases and the J gene lost 5 bases, with 8 bases spanning the gap. The CDR3 spans 13 residues. The germline V gene encodes CDR1 SNHLY and CDR2 FYNNEI.

The rearrangement links TRBV5-6 to TRBJ2-7, with D possibly TRBD2 on 6 matching bases. V lost 4 bases to trimming and J lost 6 bases, with 17 bases between them. The CDR3 contains 14 residues. Per the germline V gene, CDR1 is SGHDT and CDR2 is YYEEEE. DNA for the CDR3: TGTGCCAGCAGCGCGGACTACCGCCCAGGCGAGCAGTACTTC. It translates to CASSADYRPGEQYF.

V is TRBV28 and J is TRBJ2-7; 9 nucleotides match TRBD1. V shed 5 bases and J 4 bases; nucleotides not matched to a gene: 9. Germline lookup yields CDR1 MDHEN and CDR2 SYDVKM. The CDR3 loop spans 15 amino acids. The CDR3, as DNA: TGTGCCAGCAGTGTTCCGGGACAGGGAAGATACGAGCAGTACTTC. It yields the protein CASSVPGQGRYEQYF.

This clone occurred a few times. The CDR3: CAGSTGGGNYGYTF. CDR3 DNA sequence: TGTGCCGGGTCCACAGGGGGAGGAAACTATGGCTACACCTTC. The chain recombines TRBV2 with TRBJ1-2; TRBD1 aligns across 8 bases. Trimming cost V 11 bases and J 2 bases; bases outside gene matches: 10. CDR3 size: 14 residues. Per the germline V gene, CDR1 is SNHLY and CDR2 is FYNNEI.

V usage is TRBV19 and J usage is TRBJ2-1; possibly TRBD1 or TRBD2 for D (5 bases each). CDR1 is LNHDA and CDR2 is SQIVND in the germline V gene (reference sequence). Trimming stripped 9 bases from V and 3 bases from J, with 21 bases between. The CDR3 length is 16 residues. The CDR3 nucleotides are TGTGCCAGCCACCAGGGAGTCTGGGGTAGCTACAATGAGCAGTTCTTC. Its protein is CASHQGVWGSYNEQFF.

The chain couples TRBV4-1 to TRBJ1-2; D perhaps matches TRBD1 (6 bases). The V end was cut by 1 base, the J end by 4 bases, with 13 bases between. The CDR3 consists of 15 residues. Looked up from germline, CDR1 is MGHRA and CDR2 is YSYEKL. The CDR3 spells CASSQVRGGPYGYTF. DNA of the CDR3: TGCGCCAGCAGCCAAGTCCGCGGGGGGCCCTATGGCTACACCTTC.

The chain couples TRBV21-1 to TRBJ1-1; the D call TRBD1 from the table was never checked on the DNA. TRBV21-1 is reported as a pseudogene. This CDR3 spans 21 amino acids. The CDR3 DNA sequence: TGTGCCAGCAGCAAAAAGAAATCCCCCGGGACAGGGTCCCTGATGAACACTGAAGCTTTCTTT. Encoded protein: CASSKKKSPGTGSLMNTEAFF.

The V call is TRBV5-1, the J call TRBJ1-2; no clear D. Germline CDR1 SGHRS, CDR2 YFSETQ. Trimming took off 0 bases at V and 1 base at J, with 4 bases between the two ends. The CDR3 is made up of 13 amino acids. CDR3 amino acids: CASSLEVNYGYTF. CDR3 bases: TGCGCCAGCAGCTTGGAAGTTAACTATGGCTACACCTTC.

The V gene is TRBV9, the J gene TRBJ2-1, with a weak D call TRBD2 (5 bases). CDR1 is SGDLS and CDR2 is YYNGEE in the germline V gene. Trimming left V 5 bases short and J 3 bases short, with 15 bases between. The CDR3 extends over 15 amino acids. The DNA of the CDR3 is TGTGCCAGCAGTCCCGGGTTAGAGGGCTACAATGAGCAGTTCTTC. This gives the protein CASSPGLEGYNEQFF.

The V and J genes are TRBV7-8 and TRBJ2-7; 12 nucleotides match TRBD2. The V gene's germline CDR1 is SGHVS and CDR2 FQNEAQ. This CDR3 has 16 amino acids. J lost 1 base, V lost 6 bases, and 7 bases had no gene match. The CDR3 nucleotides read TGTGCCAGCAGTTTTACCGGACTAGCGGGATCCTACGAGCAGTACTTC. This sequence encodes CASSFTGLAGSYEQYF.

The chain couples TRBV9 to TRBJ1-2, with TRBD1 matching over 8 bases. After removal of 1 base from V and 2 bases from J, the junction contained 7 bases not matched to a gene. The germline gives CDR1 SGDLS, CDR2 YYNGEE. The CDR3 length is 16 residues. The CDR3 sequence: CASSVNPGGENYGYTF. Here the CDR3 DNA reads TGTGCCAGCAGCGTAAACCCAGGGGGCGAGAACTATGGCTACACCTTC. Supplemented by reference TRBV9 and TRBJ1-2, the full variable domain reads DSGVTQTPKHLITATGQRVTLRCSPRSGDLSVYWYQQSLDQGLQFLIQYYNGEERAKGNILERFSAQQFPDLHSELNLSSLELGDSALYFCASSVNPGGENYGYTFGSGTRLTVV.

The chain has TRBV6-5 and TRBJ1-5; D may be TRBD1 (5 bases). The CDR3 contains 12 residues. Germline CDR1 reads MNHEY; CDR2 reads SVGAGI. Trimming stripped 8 bases from V and 6 bases from J, with 11 bases between. As DNA, the CDR3 is TGTGCCAGCGGCCAGGGAATTCAGCCCCAGCATTTT. Its protein product is CASGQGIQPQHF.

The chain recombines TRBV6-5 with TRBJ2-3; 12 bases are shared with TRBD2. V lost 6 bases to trimming and J lost 5 bases; unmatched junction nucleotides: 6. The CDR3 is made up of 15 amino acids. Germline CDR1 MNHEY, CDR2 SVGAGI. CDR3 sequence (DNA): TGTGCCAGCAGAACACAGACTAGCGGGAGAGATACGCAGTATTTT. Protein sequence: CASRTQTSGRDTQYF.

The rearrangement uses TRBV6-5 and TRBJ2-1; D possibly uses TRBD1 or TRBD2 (5 bases each). CDR1 MNHEY and CDR2 SVGAGI come from the germline V gene. CDR3 length equals 14 residues. V was cut by 5 bases and J by 5 bases, with 13 bases left in between. The CDR3 DNA is TGTGCCAGCAGTCCGTGGGACCGAAACAATGAGCAGTTCTTC. It specifies CASSPWDRNNEQFF.

This clone was seen a handful of times. This chain connects TRBV25-1 to TRBJ1-3; no definite D call. CDR3 length equals 13 residues. The V and J ends lost 5 bases and 10 bases respectively, with 15 bases between them. The germline CDR1 and CDR2 sequences are MGHDK and SYGVNS. The CDR3 nucleotides are TGTGCCAGCAGTAGCCACCAGAGGGAGACCATATATTTT. Encoded protein: CASSSHQRETIYF.

The V gene is TRBV4-1, the J gene TRBJ2-7; weak D call: TRBD2 (6 bases). This CDR3 comprises 15 residues. CDR1 MGHRA and CDR2 YSYEKL come from the germline V gene. Trimming removed 4 bases at V and 5 bases at J, with 18 bases between. CDR3: CASSLGLPGLNEQYF. CDR3 bases: TGCGCCAGCAGCCTGGGACTGCCCGGGTTGAACGAGCAGTACTTC.

The V and J genes are TRBV28 and TRBJ1-6, with 7 bases that match TRBD1. The CDR3 length is 12 residues. Germline values: CDR1 MDHEN, CDR2 SYDVKM. The J segment lost 14 bases and the V segment lost 6 bases, leaving 7 bases of the junction unmatched. The chain's CDR3 is CASSQTGIALHF. For the CDR3, the DNA is TGTGCCAGCAGCCAGACAGGGATAGCCCTCCACTTT.

The V call is TRBV5-1, the J call TRBJ2-2; 9 nucleotides align to TRBD1. The CDR3 is made up of 18 amino acids. The junction had 7 bases not matched to a gene; V was cut back by 0 bases and J by 1 base. Germline values: CDR1 SGHRS, CDR2 YFSETQ. CDR3 sequence: CASSLAPPGQGNTGELFF. CDR3 DNA sequence: TGCGCCAGCAGCTTGGCCCCACCGGGACAGGGGAACACCGGGGAGCTGTTTTTT.